This T cell receptor (beta chain) was sequenced during a study of cytomegalovirus exposure and HLA in healthy donors. Trimming removed 1 base from V and 2 bases from J, with 15 bases in between. This CDR3 is 16 amino acids long. Germline CDR1 MDHEN, CDR2 SYDVKM. In the PCR, 60 Vbeta and 13 Jbeta primers were used. The method was immunoSEQ multiplex PCR; TCRdb's version includes in-frame clones alone and lacks a portion of them. The table includes some 150,000 clones, 60% to 80% detected once. This chain joins TRBV28 and TRBJ2-7; D might be TRBD1 (6 bases). The sample consisted of PBMCs. This clonotype was obtained from a man between 60 and 75 years old in good health and CMV-seronegative. In DNA, the CDR3 is TGTGCCAGCAGTTTATCCCAGGGGTCTCCAACCTACGAGCAGTACTTC. Protein: CASSLSQGSPTYEQYF. The full variable domain, in which reference TRBV28 and TRBJ2-7 provide the parts outside the CDR3, is DVKVTQSSRYLVKRTGEKVFLECVQDMDHENMFWYRQDPGLGLRLIYFSYDVKMKEKGDIPEGYSVSREKKERFSLILESASTNQTSMYLCASSLSQGSPTYEQYFGPGTRLTVT.